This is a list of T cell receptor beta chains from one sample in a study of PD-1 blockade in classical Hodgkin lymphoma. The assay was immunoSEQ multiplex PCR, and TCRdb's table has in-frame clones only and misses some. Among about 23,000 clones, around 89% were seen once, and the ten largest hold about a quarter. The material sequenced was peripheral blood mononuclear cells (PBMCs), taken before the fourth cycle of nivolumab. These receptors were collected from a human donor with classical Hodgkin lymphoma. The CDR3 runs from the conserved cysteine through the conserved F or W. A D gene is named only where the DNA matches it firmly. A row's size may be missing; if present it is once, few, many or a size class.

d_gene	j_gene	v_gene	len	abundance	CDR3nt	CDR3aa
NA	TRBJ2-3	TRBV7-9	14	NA	TGTGCCAGCAGCTTAAAAGGGGATATAGATACGCAGTATTTT	CASSLKGDIDTQYF
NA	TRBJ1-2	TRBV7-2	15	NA	TGTGCCAGCAGCTTAACGGCAGGGGCTTTAGATGGCTACACCTTC	CASSLTAGALDGYTF
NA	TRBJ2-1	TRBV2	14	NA	TGTGCCAGCAAAGCGGGTTTCTCCTACAATGAGCAGTTCTTC	CASKAGFSYNEQFF
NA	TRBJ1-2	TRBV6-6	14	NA	TGTGCCAGCAGTTACTACGGGGGTAGGGGTGGCTACACCTTC	CASSYYGGRGGYTF
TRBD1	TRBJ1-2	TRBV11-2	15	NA	TGCGCCAGCAGCATTAACCTAGGGACAGGGGATGGCTACACCTTC	CASSINLGTGDGYTF
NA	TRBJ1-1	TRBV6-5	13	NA	TGTGCCAGCAGTACTTGGGGGGACACTGAAGCTTTCTTT	CASSTWGDTEAFF
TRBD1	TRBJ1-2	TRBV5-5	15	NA	TGTGCCAGCAGCTGGGGACAGGGGTTACACGGTGGCTACACCTTC	CASSWGQGLHGGYTF
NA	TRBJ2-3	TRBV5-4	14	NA	TGTGCCAGCAGCCCCTTGTGGCAGACAGATACGCAGTATTTT	CASSPLWQTDTQYF
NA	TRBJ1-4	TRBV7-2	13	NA	TGTGCCAGCAGCCCGACCACCCGTGGAAAACTGTTTTTT	CASSPTTRGKLFF
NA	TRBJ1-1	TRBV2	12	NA	TGTGCCAGCAGTGACTTGGACACTGAAGCTTTCTTT	CASSDLDTEAFF
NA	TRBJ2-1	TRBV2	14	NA	TGTGCCAGCAAAGGGGGGAGGGCTAGTAATGAGCAGTTCTTC	CASKGGRASNEQFF
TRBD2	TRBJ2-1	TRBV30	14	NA	TGTGCCTGGTCGAGCGGGAGGGCCTACAATGAGCAGTTCTTC	CAWSSGRAYNEQFF
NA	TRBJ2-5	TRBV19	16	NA	TGTGCCAGTAGTATCGATAGACTAGGCGACAAAGAGACCCAGTACTTC	CASSIDRLGDKETQYF
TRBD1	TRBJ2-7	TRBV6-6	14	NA	TGTGCCAGCAAACGGGACAGCTCTTCCTACGAGCAGTACTTC	CASKRDSSSYEQYF
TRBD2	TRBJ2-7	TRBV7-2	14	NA	TGTGCCAGCAGCTTAGTCCTAGCGGGCTACGAGCAGTACTTC	CASSLVLAGYEQYF
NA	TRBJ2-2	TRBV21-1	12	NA	TGTGCACGGGGAGCCGCCACCGGGGAGCTGTTTTTT	CARGAATGELFF
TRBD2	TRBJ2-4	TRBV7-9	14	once	TGTGCCAGCAGCTTTAGCGGGGGGGCGGACATTCAGTACTTC	CASSFSGGADIQYF
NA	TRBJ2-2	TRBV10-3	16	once	TGTGCCATCAGCTGGGGACGCGCCGGGAACACCGGGGAGCTGTTTTTT	CAISWGRAGNTGELFF
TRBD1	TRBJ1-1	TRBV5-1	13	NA	TGCGCCAGCAAGGACAGGGCGGACACTGAAGCTTTCTTT	CASKDRADTEAFF
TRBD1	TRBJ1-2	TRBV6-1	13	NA	TGTGCCAGCAACAACAGGGGGAGTTATGGCTACACCTTC	CASNNRGSYGYTF
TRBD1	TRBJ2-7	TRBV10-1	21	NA	TGCGCCAGCATCCCGAATCTACAAACGGGACAGGTCCTTACCTATTCCTACGAGCAGTACTTC	CASIPNLQTGQVLTYSYEQYF
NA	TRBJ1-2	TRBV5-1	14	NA	TGCGCCAGCAGCTTGGAAACCTCTAACTATGGCTACACCTTC	CASSLETSNYGYTF
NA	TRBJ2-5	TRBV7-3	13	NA	TGTGCCAGCAGCCGGGGCCACCAAGAGACCCAGTACTTC	CASSRGHQETQYF
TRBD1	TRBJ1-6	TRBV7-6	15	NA	TGTGCCAGCAGCTTCGGACAGGGGGCTAATTCACCCCTCCACTTT	CASSFGQGANSPLHF
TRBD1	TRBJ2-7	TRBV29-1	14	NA	TGCAGCGGGACGACAGGGCTGAGCTCCTACGAGCAGTACTTC	CSGTTGLSSYEQYF
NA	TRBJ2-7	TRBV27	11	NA	TGTGCCAGCAGTTCCCTCTACGAGCAGTACTTC	CASSSLYEQYF
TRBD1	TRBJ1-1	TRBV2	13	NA	TGTGCCAGCCAGACAGGGAGGGACACTGAAGCTTTCTTT	CASQTGRDTEAFF
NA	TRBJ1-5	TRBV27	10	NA	TGTGCCATCACTAATCAGCCCCAGCATTTT	CAITNQPQHF
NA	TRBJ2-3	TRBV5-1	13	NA	TGCGCCAGCGGTAGGAGCGGAGGGGATACGCAGTATTTT	CASGRSGGDTQYF
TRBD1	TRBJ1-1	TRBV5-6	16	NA	TGTGCCAGCAGCGGGCAGGGGGCGCGTATGAACACTGAAGCTTTCTTT	CASSGQGARMNTEAFF
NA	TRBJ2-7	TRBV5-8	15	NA	TGTGCCAGCAGCCCAGGGGACACCTCAGGCCACGAGCAGTACTTC	CASSPGDTSGHEQYF
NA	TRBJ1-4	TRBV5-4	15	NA	TGTGCCAGCAGTCAAGCGGTTGCTCATAATGAAAAACTGTTTTTT	CASSQAVAHNEKLFF
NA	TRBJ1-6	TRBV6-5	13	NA	TGTGCCAGCAGTTTACAGGGTTATTCACCCCTCCACTTT	CASSLQGYSPLHF
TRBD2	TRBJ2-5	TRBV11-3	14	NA	TGTGCCAGCAGCTCCCGGGAGGGGCCCGAGACCCAGTACTTC	CASSSREGPETQYF
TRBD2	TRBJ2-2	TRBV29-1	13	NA	TGCAGCGCCGGACTAGCGGGGTACGGGGAGCTGTTTTTT	CSAGLAGYGELFF
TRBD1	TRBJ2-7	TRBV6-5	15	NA	TGTGCCAGCAGTATCGGGACAGTACATACCTACGAGCAGTACTTC	CASSIGTVHTYEQYF
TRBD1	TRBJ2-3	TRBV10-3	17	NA	TGTGCCATCAGTCTCACCCGAGGGACAGGAGCCACAGATACGCAGTATTTT	CAISLTRGTGATDTQYF
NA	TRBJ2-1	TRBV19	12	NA	TGTGCCAGTAGTATGGTAGGGATAAAGCAGTTCTTC	CASSMVGIKQFF
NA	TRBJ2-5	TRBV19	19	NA	TGTGCCAGTAGTATGGCACGGGTGCTAGGCCGGGAGAGTCTAGAGACCCAGTACTTC	CASSMARVLGRESLETQYF
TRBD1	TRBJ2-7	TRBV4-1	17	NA	TGCGCCAGCAGCCAAGCGGACCTATGGGACAGAGCCTACGAGCAGTACTTC	CASSQADLWDRAYEQYF
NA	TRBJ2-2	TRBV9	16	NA	TGTGCCAGCAGCGTAGAAAAAGGAGGGGGCGCCGGGGAGCTGTTTTTT	CASSVEKGGGAGELFF
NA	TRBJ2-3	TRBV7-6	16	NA	TGTGCCAGCAGCTCCCCAAAAGGGGGGCTGGCAGATACGCAGTATTTT	CASSSPKGGLADTQYF
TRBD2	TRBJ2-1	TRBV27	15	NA	TGTGCCAGCAGTTCCGGGACTAGTAATTTAAATGAGCAGTTCTTC	CASSSGTSNLNEQFF
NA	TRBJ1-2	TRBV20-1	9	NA	TGCAGTGCCATGCGCGGCTACACCTTC	CSAMRGYTF
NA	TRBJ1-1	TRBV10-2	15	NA	TGCGCCAGCAGTGACTTTTCGGGGGGTATTCCTGAAGCTTTCTTT	CASSDFSGGIPEAFF
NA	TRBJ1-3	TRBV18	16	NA	TGTGCCAGCTCTCCTATAAAGGGGGGATCAGGAAACACCATATATTTT	CASSPIKGGSGNTIYF
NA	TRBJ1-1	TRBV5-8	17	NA	TGTGCCAGCAGCCCTGTGTGGACCACACATGGGAACACTGAAGCTTTCTTT	CASSPVWTTHGNTEAFF
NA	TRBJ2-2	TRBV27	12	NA	TGTGCCAGCAGCTCACCGGGCGGGGAGCTGTTTTTT	CASSSPGGELFF